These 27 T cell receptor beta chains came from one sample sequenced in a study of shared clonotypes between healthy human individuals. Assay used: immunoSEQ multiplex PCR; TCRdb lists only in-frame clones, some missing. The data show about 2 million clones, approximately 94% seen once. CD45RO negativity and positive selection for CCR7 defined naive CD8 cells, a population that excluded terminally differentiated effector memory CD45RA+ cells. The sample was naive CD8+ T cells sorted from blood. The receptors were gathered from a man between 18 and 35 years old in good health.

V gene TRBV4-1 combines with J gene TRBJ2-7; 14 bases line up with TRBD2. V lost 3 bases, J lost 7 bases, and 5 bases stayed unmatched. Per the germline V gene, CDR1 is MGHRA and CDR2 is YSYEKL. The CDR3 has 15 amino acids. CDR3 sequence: CASSQGLAGEREQYF. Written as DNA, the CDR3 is TGCGCCAGCAGCCAGGGACTAGCGGGAGAGAGAGAGCAGTACTTC.

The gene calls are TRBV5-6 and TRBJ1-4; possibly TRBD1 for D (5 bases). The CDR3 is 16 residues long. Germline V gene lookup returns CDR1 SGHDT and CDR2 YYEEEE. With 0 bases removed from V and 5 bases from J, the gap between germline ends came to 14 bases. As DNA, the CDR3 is TGTGCCAGCAGCTTGGACGGGGCCGGCATGAATGAAAAACTGTTTTTT. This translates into CASSLDGAGMNEKLFF.

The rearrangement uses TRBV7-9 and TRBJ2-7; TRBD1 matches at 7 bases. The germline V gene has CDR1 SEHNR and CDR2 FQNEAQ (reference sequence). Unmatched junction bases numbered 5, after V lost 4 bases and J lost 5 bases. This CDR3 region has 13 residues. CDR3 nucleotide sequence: TGTGCCAGCAGCTCCGGGACAGCCCACGAGCAGTACTTC. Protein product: CASSSGTAHEQYF.

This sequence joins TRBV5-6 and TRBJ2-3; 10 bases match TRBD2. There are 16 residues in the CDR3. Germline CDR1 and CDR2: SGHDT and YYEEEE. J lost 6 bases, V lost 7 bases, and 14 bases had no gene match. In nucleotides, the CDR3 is TGTGCCAGCGCTGAGCCTAGCGGGAGATTCTTGGATACGCAGTATTTT. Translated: CASAEPSGRFLDTQYF.

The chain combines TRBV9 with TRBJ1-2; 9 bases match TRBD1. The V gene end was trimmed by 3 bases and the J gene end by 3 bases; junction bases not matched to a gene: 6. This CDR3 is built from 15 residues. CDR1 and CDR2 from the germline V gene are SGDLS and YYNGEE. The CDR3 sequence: CASSAPGQGDYGYTF. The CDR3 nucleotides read TGTGCCAGCAGCGCCCCGGGACAGGGCGACTATGGCTACACCTTC.

CDR3 amino acids: CASSEAPLGSTYEQYF. CDR3 coding DNA: TGTGCCAGCAGTGAAGCGCCCCTGGGCAGCACCTACGAGCAGTACTTC. This sequence joins TRBV2 and TRBJ2-7, with unresolved D. Trimming stripped 0 bases from V and 2 bases from J, with 14 bases between. Looked up from germline, CDR1 is SNHLY and CDR2 is FYNNEI. The CDR3 has 16 amino acids.

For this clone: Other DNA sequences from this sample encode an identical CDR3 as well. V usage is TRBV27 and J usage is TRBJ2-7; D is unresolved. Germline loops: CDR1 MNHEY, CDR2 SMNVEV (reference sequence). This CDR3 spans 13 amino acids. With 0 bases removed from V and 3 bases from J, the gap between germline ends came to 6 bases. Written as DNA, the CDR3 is TGTGCCAGCAGTTTATCCCCCCGCTACGAGCAGTACTTC. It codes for CASSLSPRYEQYF.

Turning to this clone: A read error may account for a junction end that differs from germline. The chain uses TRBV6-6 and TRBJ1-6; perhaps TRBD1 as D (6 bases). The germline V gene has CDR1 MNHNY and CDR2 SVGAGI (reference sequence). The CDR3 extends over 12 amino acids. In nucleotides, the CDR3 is TGTGCCAGCAGTTACTCAGGGGGGAGTGTAACCTTT. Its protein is CASSYSGGSVTF.

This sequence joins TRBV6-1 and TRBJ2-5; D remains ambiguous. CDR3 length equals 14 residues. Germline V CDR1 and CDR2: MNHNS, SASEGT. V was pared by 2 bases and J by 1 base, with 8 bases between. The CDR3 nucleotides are TGTGCCAGCAGTGAAACACACGCCCAAGAGACCCAGTACTTC. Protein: CASSETHAQETQYF.

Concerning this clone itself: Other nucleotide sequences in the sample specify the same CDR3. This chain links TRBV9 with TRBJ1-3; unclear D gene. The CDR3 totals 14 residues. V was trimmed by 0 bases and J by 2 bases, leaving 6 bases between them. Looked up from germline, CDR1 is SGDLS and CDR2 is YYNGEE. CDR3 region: CASSVGSAGNTIYF. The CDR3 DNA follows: TGTGCCAGCAGCGTAGGGAGTGCTGGAAACACCATATATTTT.

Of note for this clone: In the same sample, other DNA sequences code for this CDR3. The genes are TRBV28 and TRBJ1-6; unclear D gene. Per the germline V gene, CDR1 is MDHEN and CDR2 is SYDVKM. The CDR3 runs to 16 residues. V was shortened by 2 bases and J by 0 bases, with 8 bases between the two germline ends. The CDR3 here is CASSLNRSSYNSPLHF. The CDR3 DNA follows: TGTGCCAGCAGTTTAAACCGAAGCTCCTATAATTCACCCCTCCACTTT.

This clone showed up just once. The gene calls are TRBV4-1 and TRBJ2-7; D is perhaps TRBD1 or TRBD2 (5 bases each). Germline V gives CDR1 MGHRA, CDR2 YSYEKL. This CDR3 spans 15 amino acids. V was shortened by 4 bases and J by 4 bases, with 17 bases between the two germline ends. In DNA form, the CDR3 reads TGCGCCAGCAGCCGGTCAACCGGGACGGCTTACGAGCAGTACTTC. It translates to CASSRSTGTAYEQYF.

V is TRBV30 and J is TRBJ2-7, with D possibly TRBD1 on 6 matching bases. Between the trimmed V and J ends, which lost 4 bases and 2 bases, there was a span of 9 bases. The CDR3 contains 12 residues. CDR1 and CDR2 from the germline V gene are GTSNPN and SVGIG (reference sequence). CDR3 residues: CAWTDRTYEQYF. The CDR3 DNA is TGTGCCTGGACGGACAGAACCTACGAGCAGTACTTC.

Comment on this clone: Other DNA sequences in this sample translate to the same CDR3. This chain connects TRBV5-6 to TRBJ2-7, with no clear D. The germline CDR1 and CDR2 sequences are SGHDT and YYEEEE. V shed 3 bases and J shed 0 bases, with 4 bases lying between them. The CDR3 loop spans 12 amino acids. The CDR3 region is CASSSGSYEQYF. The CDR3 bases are TGTGCCAGCAGCTCGGGCTCCTACGAGCAGTACTTC. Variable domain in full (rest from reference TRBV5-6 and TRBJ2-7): DAGVTQSPTHLIKTRGQQVTLRCSPKSGHDTVSWYQQALGQGPQFIFQYYEEEERQRGNFPDRFSGHQFPNYSSELNVNALLLGDSALYLCASSSGSYEQYFGPGTRLTVT.

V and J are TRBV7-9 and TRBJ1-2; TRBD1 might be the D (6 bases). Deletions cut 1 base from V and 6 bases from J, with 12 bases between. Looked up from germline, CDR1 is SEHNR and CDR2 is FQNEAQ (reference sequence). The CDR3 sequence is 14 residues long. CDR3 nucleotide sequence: TGTGCCAGCAGCTTAGGGGGGGCGTATCATGGCTACACCTTC. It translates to CASSLGGAYHGYTF.

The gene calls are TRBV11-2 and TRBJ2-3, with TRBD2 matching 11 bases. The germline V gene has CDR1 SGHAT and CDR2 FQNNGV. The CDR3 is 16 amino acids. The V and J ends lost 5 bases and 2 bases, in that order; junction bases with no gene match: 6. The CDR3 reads CASSQNSGGATDTQYF. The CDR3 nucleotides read TGTGCCAGCAGCCAGAATAGCGGGGGGGCCACAGATACGCAGTATTTT. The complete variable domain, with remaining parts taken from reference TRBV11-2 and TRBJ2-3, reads EAGVAQSPRYKIIEKRQSVAFWCNPISGHATLYWYQQILGQGPKLLIQFQNNGVVDDSQLPKDRFSAERLKGVDSTLKIQPAKLEDSAVYLCASSQNSGGATDTQYFGPGTRLTVL.

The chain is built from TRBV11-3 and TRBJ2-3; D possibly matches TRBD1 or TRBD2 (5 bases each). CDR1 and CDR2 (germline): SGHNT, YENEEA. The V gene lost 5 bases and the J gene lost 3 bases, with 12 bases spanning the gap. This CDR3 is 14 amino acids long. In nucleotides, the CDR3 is TGTGCCAGCAGCCTCGGGACCGGGACAGATACGCAGTATTTT. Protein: CASSLGTGTDTQYF.

The CDR3 reads CAWRAGTGGVYEQYF. The CDR3 region has the DNA TGTGCCTGGAGAGCAGGGACAGGGGGAGTGTACGAGCAGTACTTC. This chain connects TRBV30 to TRBJ2-7; 11 positions agree with TRBD1. The germline CDR1 and CDR2 sequences are GTSNPN and SVGIG (reference sequence). The CDR3 length is 15 residues. With 3 bases clipped from V and 4 bases from J, the junction kept 8 bases outside the gene matches.

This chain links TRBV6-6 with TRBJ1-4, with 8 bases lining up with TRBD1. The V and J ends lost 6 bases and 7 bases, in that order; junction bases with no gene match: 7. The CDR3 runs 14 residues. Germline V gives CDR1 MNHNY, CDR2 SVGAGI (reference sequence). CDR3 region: CASRHRGAAEKLFF. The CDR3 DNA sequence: TGTGCCAGCAGACACAGGGGGGCCGCTGAAAAACTGTTTTTT.

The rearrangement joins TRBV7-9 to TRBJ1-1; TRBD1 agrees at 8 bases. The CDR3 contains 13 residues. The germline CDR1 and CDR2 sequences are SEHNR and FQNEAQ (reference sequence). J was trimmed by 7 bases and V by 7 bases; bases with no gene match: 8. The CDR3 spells CASTGQGGSEAFF. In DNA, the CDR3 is TGTGCCAGCACCGGACAGGGTGGGAGTGAAGCTTTCTTT. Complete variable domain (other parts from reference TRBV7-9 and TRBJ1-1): DTGVSQNPRHKITKRGQNVTFRCDPISEHNRLYWYRQTLGQGPEFLTYFQNEAQLEKSRLLSDRFSAERPKGSFSTLEIQRTEQGDSAMYLCASTGQGGSEAFFGQGTRLTVV.

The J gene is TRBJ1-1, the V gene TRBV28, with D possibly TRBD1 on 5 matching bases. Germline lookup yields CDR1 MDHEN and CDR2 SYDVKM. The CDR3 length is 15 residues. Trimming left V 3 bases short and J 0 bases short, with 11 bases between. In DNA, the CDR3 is TGTGCCAGCAGTTTTCGAGGGACGATGAACACTGAAGCTTTCTTT. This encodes CASSFRGTMNTEAFF.

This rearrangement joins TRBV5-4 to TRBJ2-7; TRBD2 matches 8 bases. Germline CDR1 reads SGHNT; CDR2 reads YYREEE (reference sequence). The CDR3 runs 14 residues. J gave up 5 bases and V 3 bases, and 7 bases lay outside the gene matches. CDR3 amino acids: CASSWGTRADEQYF. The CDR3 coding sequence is TGTGCCAGCAGCTGGGGGACTAGGGCCGACGAGCAGTACTTC.

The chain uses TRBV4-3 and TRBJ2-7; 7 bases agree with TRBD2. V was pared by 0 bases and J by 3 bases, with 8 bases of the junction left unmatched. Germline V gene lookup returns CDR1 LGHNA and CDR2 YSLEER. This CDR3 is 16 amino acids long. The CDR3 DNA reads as TGCGCCAGCAGCCAAGAAGTGGCTAGCGGATACTACGAGCAGTACTTC. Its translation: CASSQEVASGYYEQYF.

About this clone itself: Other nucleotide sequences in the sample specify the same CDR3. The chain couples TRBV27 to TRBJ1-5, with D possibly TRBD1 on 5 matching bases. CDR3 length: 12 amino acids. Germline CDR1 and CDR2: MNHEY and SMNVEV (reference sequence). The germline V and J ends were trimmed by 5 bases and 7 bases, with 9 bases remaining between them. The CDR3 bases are TGTGCCAGCAGTCCGGGACTACAGCCCCAGCATTTT. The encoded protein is CASSPGLQPQHF.

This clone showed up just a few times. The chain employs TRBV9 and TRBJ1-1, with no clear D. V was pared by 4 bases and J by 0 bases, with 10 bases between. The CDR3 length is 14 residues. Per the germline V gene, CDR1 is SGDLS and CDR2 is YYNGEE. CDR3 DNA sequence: TGTGCCAGCAGCTCTGGGCTCTTGAACACTGAAGCTTTCTTT. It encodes CASSSGLLNTEAFF.

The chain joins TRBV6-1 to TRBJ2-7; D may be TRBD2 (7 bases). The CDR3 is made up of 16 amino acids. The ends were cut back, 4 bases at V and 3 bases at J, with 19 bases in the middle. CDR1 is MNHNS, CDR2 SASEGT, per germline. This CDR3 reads CASSGKKGGGDYEQYF. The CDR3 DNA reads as TGTGCCAGCAGTGGTAAAAAGGGAGGGGGAGACTACGAGCAGTACTTC.

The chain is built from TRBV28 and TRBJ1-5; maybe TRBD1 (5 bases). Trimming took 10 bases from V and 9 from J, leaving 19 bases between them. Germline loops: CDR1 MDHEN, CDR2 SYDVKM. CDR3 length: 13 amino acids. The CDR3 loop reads CAIAGAPQGPQHF. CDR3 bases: TGTGCCATCGCCGGAGCCCCCCAGGGGCCCCAGCATTTT. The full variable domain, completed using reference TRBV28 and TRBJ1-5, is DVKVTQSSRYLVKRTGEKVFLECVQDMDHENMFWYRQDPGLGLRLIYFSYDVKMKEKGDIPEGYSVSREKKERFSLILESASTNQTSMYLCAIAGAPQGPQHFGDGTRLSIL.